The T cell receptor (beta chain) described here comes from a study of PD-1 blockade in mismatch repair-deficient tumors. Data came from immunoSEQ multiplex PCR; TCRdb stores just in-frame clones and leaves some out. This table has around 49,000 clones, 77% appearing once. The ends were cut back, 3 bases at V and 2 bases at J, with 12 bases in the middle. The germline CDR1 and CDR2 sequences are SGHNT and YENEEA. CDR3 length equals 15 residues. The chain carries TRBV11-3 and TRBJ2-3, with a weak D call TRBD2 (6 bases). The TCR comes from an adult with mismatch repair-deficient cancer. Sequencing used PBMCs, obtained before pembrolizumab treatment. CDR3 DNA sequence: TGTGCCAGCAGCTTTGGTATAGCGGACACAGATACGCAGTATTTT. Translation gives CASSFGIADTDTQYF.